The 26 T cell receptor beta chains below come from one sample, sequenced in a study of cytomegalovirus exposure and HLA in healthy donors. The PCR had 60 Vbeta and 13 Jbeta primers. Here immunoSEQ multiplex PCR was the method, and the copy in TCRdb shows in-frame clones only, minus some. This table has some 90,000 clones, about four fifths appearing once. The sample taken for sequencing was PBMCs. The receptor source for this set is a woman in her 40s in good health and CMV-seronegative.

This chain uses TRBV7-8 with TRBJ2-5, with 14 bases aligning to TRBD2. CDR3 length: 16 residues. V lost 5 bases and J lost 4; bases outside the gene matches: 6. The germline gives CDR1 SGHVS, CDR2 FQNEAQ. DNA for the CDR3: TGTGCCAGCAGCAAGACTAGCGGGAGGGCCTCAGAGACCCAGTACTTC. It is translated as CASSKTSGRASETQYF.

This chain joins TRBV6-5 and TRBJ2-3; the D gene is possibly TRBD2 (6 bases). The germline gives CDR1 MNHEY, CDR2 SVGAGI. The CDR3 has 15 residues. Trimming cost V 6 bases and J 2 bases, with 15 bases left between them. The CDR3 loop reads CASRDSGGATDTQYF. CDR3 nucleotides: TGTGCCAGCAGGGATTCCGGCGGGGCCACAGATACGCAGTATTTT.

This clone occurred once. The chain carries TRBV7-2 and TRBJ2-6; possibly TRBD2 for D (5 bases). This CDR3 spans 16 amino acids. The germline V gene has CDR1 SGHTA and CDR2 FQGNSA. The V gene lost 4 bases and the J gene lost 5 bases, with 15 bases spanning the gap. DNA of the CDR3: TGTGCCAGCAGCTCACTAGGTAGTGGGAGGGCCAACGTCCTGACTTTC. Its translation is CASSSLGSGRANVLTF.

The rearrangement joins TRBV28 to TRBJ2-3; TRBD1 is a possible D gene (5 bases). Germline CDR1 and CDR2: MDHEN and SYDVKM. V lost 7 bases to trimming and J lost 6 bases, with 20 bases between them. The CDR3 length is 15 residues. CDR3 region: CASTADTLGSDTQYF. CDR3 nucleotides: TGTGCCAGCACGGCGGACACCCTGGGCTCCGATACGCAGTATTTT.

V usage is TRBV9 and J usage is TRBJ1-3; D perhaps matches TRBD1 (5 bases). The CDR3 runs to 14 residues. CDR1 is SGDLS, CDR2 YYNGEE, per germline. Deletions cut 4 bases from V and 6 bases from J, with 14 bases between. The CDR3 reads CASSLGGGKNTIYF. The CDR3 DNA sequence: TGTGCCAGCAGCCTGGGGGGGGGAAAAAACACCATATATTTT.

The chain recombines TRBV4-3 with TRBJ2-1; 8 nucleotides align to TRBD2. The V gene end was trimmed by 4 bases and the J gene end by 2 bases; junction bases not matched to a gene: 7. CDR3 size: 16 residues. Germline assignment: CDR1 LGHNA and CDR2 YSLEER. The CDR3 loop is CASSRGTSGTYNEQFF. CDR3 nucleotide sequence: TGCGCCAGCAGCCGGGGAACTAGCGGCACCTACAATGAGCAGTTCTTC.

V gene TRBV28 combines with J gene TRBJ1-1, with D maybe TRBD1 (6 bases). CDR1 and CDR2 (germline): MDHEN, SYDVKM. V was shortened by 6 bases and J by 5 bases, with 19 bases between the two germline ends. The CDR3 has 15 amino acids. The CDR3 bases are TGTGCCAGCAGATCGTACCGGGCAGGGGAAACTGAAGCTTTCTTT. Protein: CASRSYRAGETEAFF.

The chain is built from TRBV7-9 and TRBJ1-2; tentatively, D is TRBD1 (5 bases). The length of the CDR3 is 13 residues. Trimming stripped 0 bases from V and 6 bases from J, with 8 bases between. Germline-derived CDR1 and CDR2 are SEHNR and FQNEAQ (reference sequence). The CDR3 DNA follows: TGTGCCAGCAGCTTAGCGGCAGGGAATGGCTACACCTTC. Translation: CASSLAAGNGYTF. Looking up the rest from reference TRBV7-9 and TRBJ1-2 gives the full variable domain: DTGVSQNPRHKITKRGQNVTFRCDPISEHNRLYWYRQTLGQGPEFLTYFQNEAQLEKSRLLSDRFSAERPKGSFSTLEIQRTEQGDSAMYLCASSLAAGNGYTFGSGTRLTVV.

The rearrangement uses TRBV25-1 and TRBJ1-2, with no clear D. The CDR3 runs to 16 residues. V was shortened by 2 bases and J by 2 bases, with 15 bases between the two germline ends. Germline CDR1 reads MGHDK; CDR2 reads SYGVNS. DNA for the CDR3: TGTGCCAGCAGTGAAGGGAGCAGGATGGGCAACTATGGCTACACCTTC. Protein sequence: CASSEGSRMGNYGYTF.

The gene calls are TRBV4-1 and TRBJ2-1; the match to TRBD2 covers 11 bases. The CDR3 has 16 residues. The V and J ends lost 3 bases and 2 bases, in that order; junction bases with no gene match: 3. The germline CDR1 and CDR2 sequences are MGHRA and YSYEKL. CDR3 sequence (DNA): TGCGCCAGCAGCCACCTTAGCGGGAGGGCCTACAATGAGCAGTTCTTC. Translated, it gives CASSHLSGRAYNEQFF.

V gene TRBV7-9 combines with J gene TRBJ1-2; the D gene is possibly TRBD1 (6 bases). Trimming removed 3 bases at V and 4 bases at J, with 12 bases between. CDR1 and CDR2 from the germline V gene are SEHNR and FQNEAQ (reference sequence). CDR3 length: 14 residues. The CDR3 region has the DNA TGTGCCAGCAGCTTGGGGGCACAGGTCTATGGCTACACCTTC. As protein: CASSLGAQVYGYTF.

This clone was seen more than once but under ten times. The genes are TRBV14 and TRBJ2-1; 10 bases match TRBD1. J gave up 16 bases and V 4 bases, and 7 bases lay outside the gene matches. In germline, CDR1 is SGHDN, CDR2 FVKESK. The CDR3 sequence is 12 residues long. The CDR3 DNA is TGTGCCAGCAGCCTCTTTGACAGGGGGCTATTCTTC. It encodes CASSLFDRGLFF.

This chain uses TRBV5-1 with TRBJ2-7; possibly TRBD2 for D (7 bases). Trimming stripped 4 bases from V and 0 bases from J, with 17 bases between. This CDR3 is 16 amino acids long. Looked up from germline, CDR1 is SGHRS and CDR2 is YFSETQ. CDR3 residues: CASSPRGGGRSYEQYF. CDR3 DNA sequence: TGCGCCAGCAGCCCAAGGGGGGGCGGGCGCTCCTACGAGCAGTACTTC. Based on the CDR3 plus reference TRBV5-1 and TRBJ2-7, the full variable domain is KAGVTQTPRYLIKTRGQQVTLSCSPISGHRSVSWYQQTPGQGLQFLFEYFSETQRNKGNFPGRFSGRQFSNSRSEMNVSTLELGDSALYLCASSPRGGGRSYEQYFGPGTRLTVT.

The CDR3 loop is CASSVEMVSSEQFF. CDR3 in DNA: TGTGCCAGCAGTGTCGAAATGGTTTCGAGTGAGCAGTTCTTC. This sequence joins TRBV27 and TRBJ2-1, with D unclear. Germline V gives CDR1 MNHEY, CDR2 SMNVEV (reference sequence). This CDR3 contains 14 residues. V lost 5 bases, J lost 9 bases, and 17 bases lay in between.

V and J are TRBV6-1 and TRBJ1-1; 10 bases are a match to TRBD1. The CDR3 covers 13 residues. The trim removed 10 bases at V and 8 bases at J, leaving 10 bases unmatched. Germline CDR1 reads MNHNS; CDR2 reads SASEGT. The CDR3 loop is CATAGQGVCEAFF. The CDR3 DNA sequence: TGTGCCACCGCAGGACAGGGGGTCTGCGAAGCTTTCTTT.

The chain couples TRBV11-2 to TRBJ2-7; unclear D gene. From germline, CDR1 is SGHAT and CDR2 FQNNGV. The CDR3 runs to 14 residues. V was clipped by 7 bases and J by 3 bases, with 16 bases between them. In nucleotides, the CDR3 is TGTGCCAGCAACCCCCAGTCGGGTTACTACGAGCAGTACTTC. Translation: CASNPQSGYYEQYF.

The chain uses TRBV19 and TRBJ1-5; tentatively, D is TRBD1 (6 bases). With 1 base removed from V and 3 bases from J, the gap between germline ends came to 10 bases. Germline V gene lookup returns CDR1 LNHDA and CDR2 SQIVND (reference sequence). This CDR3 contains 15 residues. Here the CDR3 reads CASSIGGQYNQPQHF. The CDR3 DNA follows: TGTGCCAGTAGTATAGGAGGACAGTACAATCAGCCCCAGCATTTT.

The V and J genes are TRBV7-2 and TRBJ1-1, with D uncertain. Trimming took off 2 bases at V and 5 bases at J, with 18 bases between the two ends. Germline V gives CDR1 SGHTA, CDR2 FQGNSA. This CDR3 has 16 amino acids. The CDR3 region has the DNA TGTGCCAGCAGCTTACGTTTACGAGGGAAGAGGACTGAAGCTTTCTTT. Translating gives CASSLRLRGKRTEAFF.

V and J are TRBV11-3 and TRBJ2-5, with a possible D match to TRBD2 (6 bases). Per germline, CDR1 SGHNT and CDR2 YENEEA. Trimming took off 3 bases at V and 4 bases at J, with 9 bases between the two ends. There are 13 residues in the CDR3. The CDR3 DNA reads as TGTGCCAGCAGCTTCGCAGCGGGAGAGACCCAGTACTTC. This encodes CASSFAAGETQYF.

This clone was counted between two and nine times. The gene calls are TRBV7-9 and TRBJ2-7; 8 nucleotides agree with TRBD1. Trimming cost V 5 bases and J 6 bases; bases outside gene matches: 3. From germline, CDR1 is SEHNR and CDR2 FQNEAQ (reference sequence). The CDR3 runs to 12 residues. The DNA of the CDR3 is TGTGCCAGCAGCGCCAGGGGGCGCGAGCAGTACTTC. This encodes CASSARGREQYF.

V gene TRBV19 combines with J gene TRBJ2-2; D perhaps matches TRBD2 (5 bases). Germline lookup yields CDR1 LNHDA and CDR2 SQIVND (reference sequence). Trimming removed 6 bases from V and 5 bases from J, with 19 bases in between. This CDR3 is built from 16 residues. The CDR3 coding sequence is TGTGCCAGTAGCCCACTGGACCAGCGGCGGACCGGGGAGCTGTTTTTT. Its protein product is CASSPLDQRRTGELFF.

CDR3 in amino acids: CSVEGGSLEDNEQFF. CDR3 nucleotide sequence: TGCAGCGTTGAAGGCGGGAGTCTTGAAGACAATGAGCAGTTCTTC. J is TRBJ2-1 and V is TRBV29-1, with TRBD2 matching over 7 bases. V trimming: 1 base; J trimming: 5 bases; junction bases outside the gene matches: 8. This CDR3 is 15 amino acids long. The germline V gene encodes CDR1 SQVTM and CDR2 ANQGSEA.

The CDR3 coding sequence is TGTGCCAGCAGCTTGCGGGGGCGGGGGGAAAAACTGTTTTTT. Amino acid sequence: CASSLRGRGEKLFF. The V gene is TRBV5-4, the J gene TRBJ1-4, with D perhaps matching TRBD1 (6 bases). The germline V gene encodes CDR1 SGHNT and CDR2 YYREEE (reference sequence). V lost 1 base and J 8 bases, leaving 12 bases between the germline ends. The length of the CDR3 is 14 residues.

The count of this clone is one. The rearrangement links TRBV7-3 to TRBJ2-5, with 9 bases lining up with TRBD2. With 2 bases clipped from V and 5 bases from J, the junction kept 9 bases outside the gene matches. The CDR3 runs to 16 residues. CDR1 and CDR2 from the germline V gene are SGHTA and FQGTGA. Written as DNA, the CDR3 is TGTGCCAGCAGCTTAGGGTTTAGCGGGAGCGGGGAGACCCAGTACTTC. Its translation: CASSLGFSGSGETQYF.

The V and J genes are TRBV25-1 and TRBJ2-1, with a possible D match to TRBD2 (6 bases). Germline V gives CDR1 MGHDK, CDR2 SYGVNS. V was cut by 4 bases and J by 7 bases, with 14 bases left in between. The CDR3 consists of 14 residues. The CDR3 bases are TGTGCCAGCAGTGTGTCGGCGGGATGGAATGAGCAGTTCTTC. The encoded protein is CASSVSAGWNEQFF.

The chain couples TRBV6-5 to TRBJ2-4, with D possibly being TRBD2 (7 bases). Trimming removed 8 bases at V and 0 bases at J, with 14 bases between. The CDR3 spans 15 residues. From germline, CDR1 is MNHEY and CDR2 SVGAGI. CDR3 protein: CASSGRGVAKNIQYF. As DNA, the CDR3 is TGTGCCAGCTCGGGGAGGGGGGTAGCCAAAAACATTCAGTACTTC.